This TCR beta chain is drawn from a study of beta chain features in type 1 diabetes. Study-level background: Fewer than 140,000,000 sorted cells were examined across all samples. Broader study findings: There were fewer insertions and more deletions at the VDJ junctions of type 1 diabetes patients. People with Type 1 diabetes carried modestly yet significantly shorter TCRB CDR3s in all four CD4+ subsets.

This clone was detected a few times. What it binds is unknown. The V and J ends lost 4 bases and 7 bases, in that order; junction bases with no gene match: 8. The CDR3 contains 15 residues. Germline values: CDR1 SGDLS, CDR2 YYNGEE. Expressed TCRB transcripts were sequenced, since all the RNA that had been isolated was reverse transcribed. Libraries were prepared by immunoSEQ multiplex PCR; TCRdb keeps only in-frame clonotypes and omits some of them. Here the sample spans 200,000 to 300,000 clones, less than 15% being singletons. A single heparinised draw of roughly 100 mL on average was taken per donor.

The V and J genes are TRBV9 and TRBJ1-3; the match to TRBD1 covers 10 bases. Sequencing was carried out using naive CD4+ T cells from blood. This receptor was obtained from a middle-aged woman in good health. In nucleotides, the CDR3 is TGTGCCAGCAGCATTCGGACAGGGGGATATAACACCATATATTTT. This gives the protein CASSIRTGGYNTIYF.